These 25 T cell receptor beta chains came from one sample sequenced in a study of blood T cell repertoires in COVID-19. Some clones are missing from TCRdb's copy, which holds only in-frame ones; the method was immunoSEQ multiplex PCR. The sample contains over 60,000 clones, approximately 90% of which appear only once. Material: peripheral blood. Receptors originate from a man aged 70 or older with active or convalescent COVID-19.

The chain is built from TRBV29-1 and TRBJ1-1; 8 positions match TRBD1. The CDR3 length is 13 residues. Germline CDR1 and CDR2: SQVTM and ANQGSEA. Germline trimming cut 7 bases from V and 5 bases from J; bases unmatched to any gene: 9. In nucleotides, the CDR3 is TGCAGCGCTACAGGGGGAGGGGATACTGAAGCTTTCTTT. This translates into CSATGGGDTEAFF.

CDR3 in DNA: TGCGCCAGCAGCCCCGGACTAGCGGTCCTCCAAGAGACCCAGTACTTC. Amino acids: CASSPGLAVLQETQYF. This chain joins TRBV5-1 and TRBJ2-5; 10 positions agree with TRBD2. CDR3 length: 16 residues. Germline assignment: CDR1 SGHRS and CDR2 YFSETQ. Trimming removed 4 bases from V and 1 base from J; junction bases left unmatched: 7. The whole variable domain, filled in from reference TRBV5-1 and TRBJ2-5, reads KAGVTQTPRYLIKTRGQQVTLSCSPISGHRSVSWYQQTPGQGLQFLFEYFSETQRNKGNFPGRFSGRQFSNSRSEMNVSTLELGDSALYLCASSPGLAVLQETQYFGPGTRLLVL.

CDR3: CASSVGTGTNNEKLFF. DNA of the CDR3: TGTGCCAGCAGTGTTGGCACCGGGACAAATAATGAAAAACTGTTTTTT. The V call is TRBV25-1, the J call TRBJ1-4; tentatively, D is TRBD1 (6 bases). CDR3 length equals 16 residues. Per the germline V gene, CDR1 is MGHDK and CDR2 is SYGVNS. V lost 4 bases and J lost 4, with 16 bases in between.

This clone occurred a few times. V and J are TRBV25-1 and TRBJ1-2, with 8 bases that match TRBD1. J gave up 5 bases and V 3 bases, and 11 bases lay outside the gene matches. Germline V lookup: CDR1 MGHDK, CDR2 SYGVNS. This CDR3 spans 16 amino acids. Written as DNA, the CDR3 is TGTGCCAGCAGTGACGGACCAGGGGGCGCAGGGTATGGCTACACCTTC. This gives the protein CASSDGPGGAGYGYTF.

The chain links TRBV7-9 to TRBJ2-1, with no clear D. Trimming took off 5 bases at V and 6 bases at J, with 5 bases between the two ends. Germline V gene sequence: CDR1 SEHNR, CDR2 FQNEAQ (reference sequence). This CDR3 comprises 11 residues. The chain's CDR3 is CASSPGNEQFF. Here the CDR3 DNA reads TGTGCCAGCAGCCCCGGCAATGAGCAGTTCTTC.

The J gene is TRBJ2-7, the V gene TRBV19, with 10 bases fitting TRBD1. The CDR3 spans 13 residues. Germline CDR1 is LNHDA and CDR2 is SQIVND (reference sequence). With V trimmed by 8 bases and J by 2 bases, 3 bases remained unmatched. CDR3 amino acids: CASGQGVTYEQYF. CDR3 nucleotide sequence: TGTGCCAGTGGACAGGGGGTGACCTACGAGCAGTACTTC.

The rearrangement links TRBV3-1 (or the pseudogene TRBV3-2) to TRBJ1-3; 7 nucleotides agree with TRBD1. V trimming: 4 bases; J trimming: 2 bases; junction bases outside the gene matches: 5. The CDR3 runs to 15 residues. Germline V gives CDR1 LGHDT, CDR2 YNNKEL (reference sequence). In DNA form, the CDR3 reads TGTGCCAGCAGCCTAAGACAGGGAACTGGAAACACCATATATTTT. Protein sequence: CASSLRQGTGNTIYF.

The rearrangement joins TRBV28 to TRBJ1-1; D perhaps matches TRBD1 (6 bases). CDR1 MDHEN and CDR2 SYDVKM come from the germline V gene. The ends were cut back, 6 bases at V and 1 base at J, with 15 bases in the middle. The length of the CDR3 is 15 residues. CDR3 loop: CASSQISRGNTEAFF. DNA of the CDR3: TGTGCCAGCAGCCAAATCTCCAGGGGGAACACTGAAGCTTTCTTT.

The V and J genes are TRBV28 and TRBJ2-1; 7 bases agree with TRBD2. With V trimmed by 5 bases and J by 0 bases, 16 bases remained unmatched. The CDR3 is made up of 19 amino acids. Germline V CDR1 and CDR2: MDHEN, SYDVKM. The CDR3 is CASSPIAGVMGNSYNEQFF. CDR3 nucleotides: TGTGCCAGCAGTCCGATTGCGGGAGTCATGGGAAACTCCTACAATGAGCAGTTCTTC.

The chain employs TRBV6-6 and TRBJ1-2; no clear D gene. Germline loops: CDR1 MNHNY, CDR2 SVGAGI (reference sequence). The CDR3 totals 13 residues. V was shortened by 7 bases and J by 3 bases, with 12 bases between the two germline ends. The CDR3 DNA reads TGTGCCAGCACAGGTCGGGATTACTATGGCTACACCTTC. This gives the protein CASTGRDYYGYTF.

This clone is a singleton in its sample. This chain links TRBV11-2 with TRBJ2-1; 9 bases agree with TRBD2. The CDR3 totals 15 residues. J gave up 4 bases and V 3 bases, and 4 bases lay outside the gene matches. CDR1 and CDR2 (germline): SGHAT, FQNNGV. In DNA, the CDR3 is TGTGCCAGCAGCTTCTTTAGCGGGGGTTACAATGAGCAGTTCTTC. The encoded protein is CASSFFSGGYNEQFF.

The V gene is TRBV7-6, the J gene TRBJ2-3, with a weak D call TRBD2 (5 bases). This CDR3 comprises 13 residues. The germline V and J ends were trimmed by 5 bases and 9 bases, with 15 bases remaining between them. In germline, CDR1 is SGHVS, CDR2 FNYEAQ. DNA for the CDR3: TGTGCCAGCAGCCTCGAGGTGTCGGGGACGCAGTATTTT. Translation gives CASSLEVSGTQYF.

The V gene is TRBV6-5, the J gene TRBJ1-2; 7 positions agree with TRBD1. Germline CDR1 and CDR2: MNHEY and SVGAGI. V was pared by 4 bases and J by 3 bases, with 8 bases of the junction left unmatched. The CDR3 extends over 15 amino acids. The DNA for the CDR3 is TGTGCCAGCAGTTTTCGACAGGGAGGCTACTATGGCTACACCTTC. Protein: CASSFRQGGYYGYTF.

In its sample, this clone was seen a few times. The CDR3 DNA follows: TGTGCCAGCAGCTCGGGACTAGCGGGAACCACCGGGGAGCTGTTTTTT. This translates into CASSSGLAGTTGELFF. The rearrangement joins TRBV7-2 to TRBJ2-2, with 13 bases identical to TRBD2. This CDR3 has 16 amino acids. The J segment lost 4 bases and the V segment lost 4 bases, leaving 3 bases of the junction unmatched. CDR1 and CDR2 from the germline V gene are SGHTA and FQGNSA.

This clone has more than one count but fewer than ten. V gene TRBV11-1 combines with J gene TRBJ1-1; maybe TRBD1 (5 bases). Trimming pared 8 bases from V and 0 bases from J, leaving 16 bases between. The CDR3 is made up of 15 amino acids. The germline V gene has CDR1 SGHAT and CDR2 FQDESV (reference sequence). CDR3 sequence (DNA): TGTGCCAGCCTACCTCAGGCGGGGGTGAACACTGAAGCTTTCTTT. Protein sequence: CASLPQAGVNTEAFF. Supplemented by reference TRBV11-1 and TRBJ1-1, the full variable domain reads EAEVAQSPRYKITEKSQAVAFWCDPISGHATLYWYRQILGQGPELLVQFQDESVVDDSQLPKDRFSAERLKGVDSTLKIQPAELGDSAMYLCASLPQAGVNTEAFFGQGTRLTVV.

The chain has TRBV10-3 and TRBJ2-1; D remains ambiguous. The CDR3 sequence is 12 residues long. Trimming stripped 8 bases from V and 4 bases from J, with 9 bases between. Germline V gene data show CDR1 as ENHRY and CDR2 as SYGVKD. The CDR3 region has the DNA TGTGCCATCCAAAATGCGTACAATGAGCAGTTCTTC. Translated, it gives CAIQNAYNEQFF.

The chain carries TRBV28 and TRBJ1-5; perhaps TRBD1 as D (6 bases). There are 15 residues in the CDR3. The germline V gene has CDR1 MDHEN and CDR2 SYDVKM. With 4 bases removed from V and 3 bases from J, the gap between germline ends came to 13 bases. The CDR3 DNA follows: TGTGCCAGCAGTTCTGGACAGTTGCTCAATCAGCCCCAGCATTTT. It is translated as CASSSGQLLNQPQHF.

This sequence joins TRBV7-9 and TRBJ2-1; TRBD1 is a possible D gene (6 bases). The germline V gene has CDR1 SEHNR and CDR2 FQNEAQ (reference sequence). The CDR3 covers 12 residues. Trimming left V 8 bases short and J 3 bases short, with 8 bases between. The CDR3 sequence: CASRTVYNEQFF. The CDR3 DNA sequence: TGTGCCAGCCGGACAGTCTACAATGAGCAGTTCTTC.

The DNA for the CDR3 is TGTGCCAGCAGCTTAGCGGTCCGTTCTAGCGCCGAGACCCAGTACTTC. It yields the protein CASSLAVRSSAETQYF. The genes are TRBV7-9 and TRBJ2-5; possibly TRBD2 for D (6 bases). Germline loops: CDR1 SEHNR, CDR2 FQNEAQ (reference sequence). V was pared by 0 bases and J by 5 bases, with 16 bases between. This CDR3 region has 16 residues. The full variable domain, with the rest looked up from reference TRBV7-9 and TRBJ2-5, is DTGVSQNPRHKITKRGQNVTFRCDPISEHNRLYWYRQTLGQGPEFLTYFQNEAQLEKSRLLSDRFSAERPKGSFSTLEIQRTEQGDSAMYLCASSLAVRSSAETQYFGPGTRLLVL.

The CDR3 reads CASRGTGGPLHF. For the CDR3, the DNA is TGTGCCAGCAGGGGTACAGGCGGACCCCTCCACTTT. The rearrangement joins TRBV12-3 or TRBV12-4 to TRBJ1-6, with D possibly being TRBD1 (5 bases). Trimming stripped 6 bases from V and 12 bases from J, with 12 bases between. The length of the CDR3 is 12 residues.

The CDR3 DNA follows: TGTGCCAGCGGGACAGGGTACTATGGCTACACCTTC. It is translated as CASGTGYYGYTF. The chain uses TRBV9 and TRBJ1-2, with 9 bases that match TRBD1. The CDR3 is 12 residues long. Germline CDR1 SGDLS, CDR2 YYNGEE. With V trimmed by 7 bases and J by 3 bases, 1 base remained unmatched.

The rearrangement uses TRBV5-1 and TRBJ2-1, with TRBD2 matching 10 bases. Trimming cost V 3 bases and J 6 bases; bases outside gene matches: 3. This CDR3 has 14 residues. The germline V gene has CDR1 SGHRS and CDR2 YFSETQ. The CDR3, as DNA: TGCGCCAGCAGCTCCACTAGCGGGACCAATGAGCAGTTCTTC. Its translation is CASSSTSGTNEQFF.

CDR3 sequence: CASRGTGREKLFF. Written as DNA, the CDR3 is TGTGCCAGCAGGGGGACAGGGAGAGAAAAACTGTTTTTT. The chain has TRBV2 and TRBJ1-4; 9 nucleotides agree with TRBD1. This CDR3 has 13 amino acids. The germline gives CDR1 SNHLY, CDR2 FYNNEI. Losses at the gene ends were 6 bases for V and 8 bases for J; bases not matched to a gene: 4.

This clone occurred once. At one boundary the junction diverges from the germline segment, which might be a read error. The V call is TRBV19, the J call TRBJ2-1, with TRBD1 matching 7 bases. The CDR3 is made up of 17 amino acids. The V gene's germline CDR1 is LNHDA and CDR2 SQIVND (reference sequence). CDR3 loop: CAGSRQGGALTYNEQFF. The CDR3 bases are TGTGCCGGTAGCCGACAGGGCGGCGCCCTAACCTACAATGAGCAGTTCTTC.

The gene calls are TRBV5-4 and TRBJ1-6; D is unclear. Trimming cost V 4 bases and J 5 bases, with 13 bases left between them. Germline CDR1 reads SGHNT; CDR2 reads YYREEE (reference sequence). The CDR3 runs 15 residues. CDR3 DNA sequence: TGTGCCAGCAGCCCGAGTCACGGGAATAATTCACCCCTCCACTTT. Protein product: CASSPSHGNNSPLHF.